One T cell receptor beta chain is described in this entry. The antigen remains undetermined. This record comes from a study of T-cell memory formation after mild COVID-19. Whole-study context: For the most part, TCR clusters were specific to one donor.

TCRdb independently ran MiXCR on the 5' RACE reads; one entry per CDR3 protein. The data hold hundreds of thousands of distinct CDR3 sequences, with roughly 20% observed a single time. Study results and caveats: Day 37-peaking second-wave clones had unconfirmed SARS-CoV-2 specificity.

The ends lost 4 bases at V and 3 bases at J; junction bases unmatched: 11. The germline V gene encodes CDR1 SEHNR and CDR2 FQNEAQ (reference sequence). The CDR3 has 19 amino acids. Sequenced input: PBMCs or a T cell subset sorted from them (not recorded which). The TCR was taken from an adult woman who had mild COVID-19 (a few samples of this study predate the infection). Cell type and time point are not known. This rearrangement joins TRBV7-9 to TRBJ2-6; TRBD1 aligns across 11 bases. CDR3 coding DNA: TGTGCCAGCAGCTCGACCCGGACAGGGGGCGTGGATGGGGCCAACGTCCTGACTTTC. Residues: CASSSTRTGGVDGANVLTF.